The source of this TCR beta chain is a study of human T cells and chemical hapten exposure (dated by TCRdb to the early 2020s). With regard to the full study: Libraries were combined into a pool for sequencing, and differences in TCR yield between samples came mainly from small differences in library volumes within the pool. From each blood RNA sample, both TCR alpha and TCR beta chains were sequenced. The study tracked peripheral blood TCR repertoire changes in vivo during primary and secondary sensitization to the hapten diphenylcyclopropenone (DPC) in alopecia patients.

The label giving this sample's time point can be read as: healthy volunteer bleed at 2 weeks. Total RNA was extracted from unfractionated whole blood that had been collected in Tempus Blood RNA tubes. Five healthy volunteers served as TCR sequencing controls and were bled at day 0, 2 weeks and 6 weeks. This clonotype was observed a handful of times. The specificity of this receptor is unknown. No clone much larger than this one lies a single base away; base qualities are absent. Libraries were built with RACE. Sequencer: NextSeq 500. During library preparation, unique molecular identifiers were attached to individual cDNA molecules so that TCRs could be counted quantitatively and reproducibly. The study's own analysis went as follows. The median number of TCRs per sample was approximately 96,000, ranging from roughly 23,224 to 690,600. The Decombinator software suite was used to annotate V, J and CDR3 in the TCR reads. To make PS versus PT1 abundance plots, every sample was subsampled to the same number of TCRs (28,000). Expanded TCRs were defined as absent before sensitization and observed at least eight times at the 2-week time point. TCRdb reran the public reads through fastp at Q25 and MiXCR, keeping productive beta chains. When rows share a CDR3 protein, they turn into one entry using the most common DNA and genes. The V and J calls were determined by TCRdb, not by the authors. This sample lists roughly 30,000 distinct CDR3 sequences; around 7% were detected once. The ten top clones hold 9.9% of the sample.

Findings and caveats that apply to the study as a whole: After repeated subsampling, the strength of the expansion versus patch-test correlation and the threshold at which it became significant changed. DPC sensitization did not change the number of TCRs with a frequency above 1 in 1000, and there was no evidence of changes in global repertoire structure.

The clonotype was recovered from a human donor in good health. Some clones in this sample may be carry-over from other donors' samples. Sequencing was carried out using whole blood.

The DNA is as follows: TGCGCCAGCAGCACAGACAGTTATGGCTACACCTTC. Translation gives CASSTDSYGYTF. The receptor chain draws on TRBV5-1 and TRBJ1-2, and the D gene may be TRBD1, 5 bases matching. The germline V gene yields SGHRS for CDR1 and YFSETQ for CDR2. CDR3 length: 12 amino acids, cysteine to phenylalanine. Of the read, only the CDR3 DNA is kept; its 36 bases are in frame from base 1. V loses 4 bases of germline sequence and J loses 5 bases, and the interval between the two ends is 9 bases.